This entry features one T cell receptor beta chain sequence. Antigen unknown. Method: immunoSEQ multiplex PCR; TCRdb's copy keeps in-frame clones and lacks some. The data contain roughly 300,000 clones, approximately 76% of them singletons. The data are from a study of cytotoxic CD8 clonotypes in ibrutinib-treated CLL. Overall study context: Across samples, productive templates numbered a few hundred thousand and productive rearrangements reached 80,000 to 100,000 on average. Findings of the study overall: Baseline values of clonality outstripped age-matched healthy donors and followed circulating CD8+ T-cell counts. Private clonotypes, not public ones, expanded at ibrutinib response. A difference in sampling times existed between sustained-remission and progressing patients.

Sample: PBMCs, taken at disease progression, from a patient treated with ibrutinib. The receptor comes from a human donor with chronic lymphocytic leukemia.

The DNA of the CDR3 is TGCAGCGTTGAAGATCCGGGGCGGGCCACAGATACGCAGTATTTT. Amino acids: CSVEDPGRATDTQYF. V is TRBV29-1 and J is TRBJ2-3; D possibly matches TRBD1 or TRBD2 (5 bases each). Germline V CDR1 and CDR2: SQVTM, ANQGSEA. V lost 0 bases and J lost 2, with 12 bases in between. CDR3 length equals 15 residues.